Listed here are 6 T cell receptor beta chains from one sample, sequenced in a study of blood T cell repertoires in COVID-19 (dated by TCRdb to 2019 to 2021). Libraries came from the immunoSEQ multiplex PCR assay. Not all clones reach the TCRdb copy of this immuneACCESS table, which keeps in-frame sequences only. Checked studies attribute under half of the gap to unresolved V genes and leave the rest unexplained. In all, the sample holds some 140,000 clones, and approximately 84% of those were seen once. Together, the top ten hold around 13% of the sample. The source material was peripheral blood. Source of these receptors: a human donor in a cohort sampled during active COVID-19.

This chain connects TRBV7-4 to TRBJ2-7; TRBD1 agrees at 10 bases. This CDR3 is built from 15 residues. Trimming at V came to 5 bases and at J to 3 bases, leaving 7 bases not matched to a gene. CDR1 is SGHVT, CDR2 SQSDAQ, per germline. The CDR3 DNA sequence: TGTGCCAGCAGCCTCCGACAGGGGGCCCACTACGAGCAGTACTTC. It is translated as CASSLRQGAHYEQYF.

This clone is a singleton in its sample. The chain is built from TRBV18 and TRBJ2-7; no definite D call. In germline, CDR1 is KGHSH, CDR2 LQKENI. The CDR3 length is 14 residues. V lost 6 bases, J lost 3 bases, and 15 bases lay in between. The CDR3 region has the DNA TGTGCCAGCTCCCCTCAAACCCGCAGCTACGAGCAGTACTTC. It is translated as CASSPQTRSYEQYF.

This chain joins TRBV30 and TRBJ1-6, with D unclear. The CDR3 consists of 14 residues. V lost 4 bases and J lost 7, with 14 bases in between. Per the germline V gene, CDR1 is GTSNPN and CDR2 is SVGIG (reference sequence). CDR3: CAWTAGSGNSPLHF. Written as DNA, the CDR3 is TGTGCCTGGACGGCGGGGTCGGGGAATTCACCCCTCCACTTT. The whole variable domain, filled in from reference TRBV30 and TRBJ1-6, reads SQTIHQWPATLVQPVGSPLSLECTVEGTSNPNLYWYRQAAGRGLQLLFYSVGIGQISSEVPQNLSASRPQDRQFILSSKKLLLSDSGFYLCAWTAGSGNSPLHFGNGTRLTVT.

This chain joins TRBV6-1 and TRBJ1-5, with a possible D match to TRBD1 (6 bases). The ends were cut back, 2 bases at V and 2 bases at J, with 16 bases in the middle. This CDR3 has 17 residues. Germline V gene lookup returns CDR1 MNHNS and CDR2 SASEGT. The CDR3 loop is CASSERWGGGGNQPQHF. The CDR3 region has the DNA TGTGCCAGCAGTGAACGGTGGGGTGGGGGCGGCAATCAGCCCCAGCATTTT.

The V call is TRBV7-9, the J call TRBJ2-1; TRBD2 aligns across 7 bases. Looked up from germline, CDR1 is SEHNR and CDR2 is FQNEAQ (reference sequence). The CDR3 runs to 13 residues. J gave up 9 bases and V 1 base, and 3 bases lay outside the gene matches. The CDR3 DNA is TGTGCCAGCAGCTTAGAAGGGACTACTGAGCAGTTCTTC. It encodes CASSLEGTTEQFF. Supplemented by reference TRBV7-9 and TRBJ2-1, the full variable domain reads DTGVSQNPRHKITKRGQNVTFRCDPISEHNRLYWYRQTLGQGPEFLTYFQNEAQLEKSRLLSDRFSAERPKGSFSTLEIQRTEQGDSAMYLCASSLEGTTEQFFGPGTRLTVL.

This rearrangement joins TRBV12-5 to TRBJ1-1; D is unresolved. Germline CDR1 LGHNT, CDR2 FRNRAP. The V end lost 2 bases, the J end lost 3 bases, and 13 bases lay between the germline ends. This CDR3 is 15 amino acids long. CDR3 loop: CASGLWSETYTEAFF. CDR3 in DNA: TGTGCTAGTGGTTTGTGGTCCGAAACTTACACTGAAGCTTTCTTT. The whole variable domain, remainder taken from reference TRBV12-5 and TRBJ1-1, is DARVTQTPRHKVTEMGQEVTMRCQPILGHNTVFWYRQTMMQGLELLAYFRNRAPLDDSGMPKDRFSAEMPDATLATLKIQPSEPRDSAVYFCASGLWSETYTEAFFGQGTRLTVV.